Below, 2 T cell receptor beta chains from the same sample are listed, as sequenced in a study of immune heterogeneity within non-small cell lung tumors. The starting template was genomic DNA from bulk tumor, roughly 610 ng per sample. From each primary tumor, several far-apart biopsies were obtained during surgery. The study cohort was described as untreated, and its members had newly diagnosed non-small cell lung cancer. They went on to have curative surgery. For the TCR beta CDR3, multiplex PCR with 32 V and 13 J primers performed the amplification. TCRdb reprocessed the multiplex PCR reads via MiXCR and lists one record per CDR3 protein. The sample carries roughly 23,000 distinct CDR3 sequences, less than 35% recorded once. Specimen: lung tumor tissue. These receptors were taken from a man aged 35-49 years with non-small cell lung cancer.

About this clonotype itself: A much larger clone lies a single base off, so this may be a read error. As the CDR3 is not closed by the conserved phenylalanine or tryptophan, this likely results from a read error. V is TRBV30 and J is TRBJ2-7, with TRBD2 matching 9 bases. Germline CDR1 GTSNPN, CDR2 SVGIG (reference sequence). After removal of 2 bases from V and 1 base from J, the junction contained 12 bases not matched to a gene. The CDR3 extends over 17 amino acids. The CDR3 loop reads CAWSPLTSGGLSYEQYL. CDR3 bases: TGTGCCTGGAGTCCCCTGACTAGCGGAGGCCTTTCCTACGAGCAGTACTTA.

This clonotype appeared many times. This chain connects TRBV12-5 to TRBJ1-1, with TRBD1 matching over 7 bases. The junction had 3 bases not matched to a gene; V was cut back by 0 bases and J by 11 bases. This CDR3 region has 12 residues. Germline CDR1 and CDR2: LGHNT and FRNRAP. The CDR3 sequence is CASGLVDRAAFF. In DNA, the CDR3 is TGTGCTAGTGGTTTGGTAGACAGGGCGGCTTTCTTT.